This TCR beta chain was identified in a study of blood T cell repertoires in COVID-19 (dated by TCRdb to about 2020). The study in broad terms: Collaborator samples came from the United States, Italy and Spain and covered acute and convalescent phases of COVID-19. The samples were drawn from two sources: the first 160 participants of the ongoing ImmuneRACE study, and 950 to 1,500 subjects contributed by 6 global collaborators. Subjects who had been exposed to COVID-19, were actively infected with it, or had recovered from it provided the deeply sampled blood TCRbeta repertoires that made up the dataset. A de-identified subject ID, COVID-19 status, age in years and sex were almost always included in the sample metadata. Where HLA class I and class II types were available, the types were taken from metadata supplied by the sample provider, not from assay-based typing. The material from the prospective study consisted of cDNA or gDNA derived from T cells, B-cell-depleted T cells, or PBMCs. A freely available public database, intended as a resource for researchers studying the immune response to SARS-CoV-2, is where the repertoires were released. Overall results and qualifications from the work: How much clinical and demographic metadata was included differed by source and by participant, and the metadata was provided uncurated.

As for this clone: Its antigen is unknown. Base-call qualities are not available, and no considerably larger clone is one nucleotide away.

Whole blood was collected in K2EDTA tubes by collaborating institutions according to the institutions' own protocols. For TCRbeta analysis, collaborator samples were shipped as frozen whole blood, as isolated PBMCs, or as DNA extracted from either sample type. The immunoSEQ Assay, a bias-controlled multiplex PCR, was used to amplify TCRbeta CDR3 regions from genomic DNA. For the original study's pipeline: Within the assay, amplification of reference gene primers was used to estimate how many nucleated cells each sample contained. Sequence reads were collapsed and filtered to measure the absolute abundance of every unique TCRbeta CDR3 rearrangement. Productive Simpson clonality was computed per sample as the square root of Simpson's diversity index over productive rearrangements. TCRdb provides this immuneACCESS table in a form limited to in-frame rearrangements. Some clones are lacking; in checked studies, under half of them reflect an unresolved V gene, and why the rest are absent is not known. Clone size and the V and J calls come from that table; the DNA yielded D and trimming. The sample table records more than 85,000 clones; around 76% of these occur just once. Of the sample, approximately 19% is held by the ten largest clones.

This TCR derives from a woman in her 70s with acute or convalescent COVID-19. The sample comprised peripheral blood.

The bases read TGTGCCAGTAGTATAGATGGGGGCACAGGGTACACCTTC. Translation gives CASSIDGGTGYTF. The chain joins TRBV19 to TRBJ1-2; TRBD1 is a weak D gene call, 6 bases matching. From the cysteine up to the phenylalanine, the CDR3 has a length of 13 residues. The sequence is cut down to CDR3 DNA, 39 bases in frame from base 1. CDR1 and CDR2 (LNHDA, SQIVND) derive from the germline V gene (reference sequence). V and J lose 0 bases and 11 bases, and a span of 13 bases separates them.